This entry lists 3 T cell receptor beta chains sequenced from one sample in a study of shared clonotypes between healthy human individuals. Naive CD8 cells comprised CD45RO-negative, CCR7-positively selected cells, excluding terminally differentiated effector memory CD45RA+ cells. Clones were sequenced by immunoSEQ multiplex PCR, and TCRdb holds only the in-frame ones, with some missing. The data show around 2,000,000 clones, approximately 94% seen once. The source material was naive CD8+ T cells from PBMCs. All receptors derive from a man between 18 and 35 years old in good health. Some clones in this sample may be carry-over from other donors' samples.

The chain is built from TRBV4-1 and TRBJ2-3; 10 bases agree with TRBD2. The CDR3 has 17 residues. Germline trimming cut 4 bases from V and 1 base from J; bases unmatched to any gene: 8. The V gene's germline CDR1 is MGHRA and CDR2 YSYEKL. In DNA, the CDR3 is TGCGCCAGCAGCCTCCTCCGTGGGACTAGCGGCACAGATACGCAGTATTTT. Amino acid sequence: CASSLLRGTSGTDTQYF.

Note on this clone: This specimen includes other DNA sequences encoding the same CDR3. This sequence joins TRBV29-1 and TRBJ2-7, with 7 positions matching TRBD1. V was pared by 6 bases and J by 3 bases, with 2 bases of the junction left unmatched. CDR3 length: 11 residues. Germline lookup yields CDR1 SQVTM and CDR2 ANQGSEA. CDR3 residues: CSVRDSYEQYF. In nucleotides, the CDR3 is TGCAGCGTAAGGGACAGCTACGAGCAGTACTTC.

This clone occurred once. This chain joins TRBV2 and TRBJ2-3; D is unresolved. V shed 6 bases and J shed 2 bases, with 6 bases lying between them. The CDR3 has 12 amino acids. From germline, CDR1 is SNHLY and CDR2 FYNNEI. Here the CDR3 reads CASRTFTDTQYF. The CDR3 coding sequence is TGTGCCAGCAGAACTTTCACAGATACGCAGTATTTT.